The entry below gives a single TCR beta chain sequence along with its context. This sample is drawn from a study of blood T cell repertoires in COVID-19. CDR1 SGHRS and CDR2 YFSETQ come from the germline V gene. Unmatched junction bases numbered 5, after V lost 1 base and J lost 5 bases. CDR3 length: 15 residues. Clones were read by immunoSEQ multiplex PCR, and TCRdb kept only the in-frame ones, dropping some. The data show under 150,000 clones, with approximately 80% seen just once and roughly 1.9% held by the top ten. The material sequenced was peripheral blood. The TCR originated in a man between 65 and 85 years old with acute or convalescent COVID-19. The chain combines TRBV5-1 with TRBJ1-2; 10 positions agree with TRBD1. CDR3 nucleotide sequence: TGCGCCAGCAGCTTGAGTTCGGGACAGGGGTATGGCTACACCTTC. Translation gives CASSLSSGQGYGYTF.